The entry below gives a single TCR beta chain sequence along with its context. What it binds is not known. Germline lookup yields CDR1 SGHVS and CDR2 FQNEAQ. V was pared by 8 bases and J by 5 bases, with 15 bases of the junction left unmatched. The CDR3 spans 17 residues. This record comes from a study of cytomegalovirus exposure and HLA in healthy donors. Regarding the study as a whole: Analysis was performed later, and it showed HLA-associated TCR beta chains to be more clonally expanded than equally common others. One variant, a missense change in DCLRE1C, was linked in a later analysis to TCR beta V- and J-gene trimming.

PCR was performed using 60 Vbeta and 13 Jbeta primers. Libraries were prepared by immunoSEQ multiplex PCR; TCRdb keeps only in-frame clonotypes and omits some of them. The data hold approximately 140,000 clones, with 81% observed a single time. This chain uses TRBV7-8 with TRBJ1-1, with 12 nucleotides matching TRBD1. Sequenced: PBMCs. The sequence came from a man between 18 and 35 years old in good health and CMV-seronegative. This CDR3 is CASAIPGQGAADTEAFF. CDR3 bases: TGTGCCAGCGCAATCCCGGGACAGGGGGCGGCGGATACTGAAGCTTTCTTT.